This T cell receptor (beta chain) was identified during a study of cytomegalovirus exposure and HLA in healthy donors. Use of 60 Vbeta and 13 Jbeta primers characterized the PCR. Here immunoSEQ multiplex PCR was the method, and the copy in TCRdb shows in-frame clones only, minus some. Found here are about 82,000 clones, around 10% of them singletons; the top ten hold over 20%. Germline CDR1 is SGHNT and CDR2 is YENEEA. The CDR3 covers 14 residues. J lost 7 bases, V lost 5 bases, and 4 bases had no gene match. The receptor's source is a man aged 55 to 70 in good health and CMV-seropositive. The V and J genes are TRBV11-3 and TRBJ2-2; 10 bases line up with TRBD1. The specimen was PBMCs. The CDR3, as DNA: TGTGCCAGCAGCCCCGGACAGGGGGGCGGGGAGCTGTTTTTT. Protein: CASSPGQGGGELFF.